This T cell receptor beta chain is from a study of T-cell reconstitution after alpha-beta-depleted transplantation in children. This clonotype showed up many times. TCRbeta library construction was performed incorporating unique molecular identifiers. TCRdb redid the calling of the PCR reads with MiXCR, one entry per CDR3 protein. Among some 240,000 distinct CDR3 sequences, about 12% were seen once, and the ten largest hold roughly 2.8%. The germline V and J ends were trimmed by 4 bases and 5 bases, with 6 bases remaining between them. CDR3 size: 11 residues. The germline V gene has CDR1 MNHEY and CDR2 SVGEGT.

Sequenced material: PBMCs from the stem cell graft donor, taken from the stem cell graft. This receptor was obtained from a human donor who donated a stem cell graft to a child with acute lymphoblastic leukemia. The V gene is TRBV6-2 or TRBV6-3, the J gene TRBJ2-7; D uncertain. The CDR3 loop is CASSSRNEQYF. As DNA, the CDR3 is TGTGCCAGCAGTTCCCGTAACGAGCAGTACTTC.